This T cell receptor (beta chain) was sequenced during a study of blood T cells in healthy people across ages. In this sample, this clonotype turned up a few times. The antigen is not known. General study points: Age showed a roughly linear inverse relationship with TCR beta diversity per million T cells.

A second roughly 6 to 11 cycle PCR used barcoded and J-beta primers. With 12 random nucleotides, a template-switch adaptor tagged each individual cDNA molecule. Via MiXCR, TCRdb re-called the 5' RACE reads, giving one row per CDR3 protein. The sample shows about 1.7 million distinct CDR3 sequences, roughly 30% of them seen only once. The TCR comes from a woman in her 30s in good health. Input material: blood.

The CDR3 nucleotides are TGCGCCAGCAGCCAAGAAGGATCCCTGTTCTACGAGCAGTACTTC. This gives the protein CASSQEGSLFYEQYF. The chain employs TRBV4-3 and TRBJ2-7; D gene ambiguous. This CDR3 is 15 amino acids long. With 0 bases removed from V and 3 bases from J, the gap between germline ends came to 12 bases. The germline gives CDR1 LGHNA, CDR2 YSLEER.